This T cell receptor beta chain was identified during a study of regulatory T cells in long-lasting Graves disease. Whole-study context: Persistent cases took antithyroid drugs over 5 years and stayed TSH receptor antibody positive.

Time point noted: persistent/refractory GD, antithyroid drugs over 5 years with positive TRAb. RNA from PBMCs was the source of the TCR library. Study-wide findings and caveats: Results may be inaccurate due to the small sample size.

iRepertoire HTBI primers and Arm-PCR of CDR3 regions built TCR beta libraries. TCRdb re-analysed the multiplex PCR reads in MiXCR, keeping a single row per CDR3 protein. The data hold hundreds of thousands of distinct CDR3 sequences, with under 25% observed a single time. The CDR3 runs to 13 residues. Germline CDR1 SEHNR, CDR2 FQNEAQ (reference sequence). About this clonotype: Its antigen is as yet unknown. A junction boundary mismatches the germline segment, possibly from a read error.

V and J are TRBV7-9 and TRBJ1-4; the D gene is possibly TRBD1 (5 bases). Sequenced here: peripheral blood mononuclear cells (PBMCs), sampled when the disease was refractory, from a patient treated with antithyroid drugs. The sequence was collected from a female donor with Graves disease. Written as DNA, the CDR3 is TGTGCCAGCAGCCGAAGCGGGGCCGAAAAACCGTTTTTT. As protein: CASSRSGAEKPFF.